A single sample gave rise to the 20 T cell receptor beta chains below, sequenced in a study of T cells in localized non-small cell lung cancer. TCRdb keeps only in-frame clones here, not all; method: immunoSEQ multiplex PCR. The sample lists around 80,000 clones; 80% were seen once. The sample was PBMCs, taken before any cancer treatment. All receptors come from a man between 35 and 75 years old with stage II squamous cell lung carcinoma.

Points on this clone: Other nucleotide sequences in the sample specify the same CDR3. This rearrangement joins TRBV19 to TRBJ2-1; no firm D call. CDR1 LNHDA and CDR2 SQIVND come from the germline V gene (reference sequence). V lost 3 bases, J lost 4 bases, and 4 bases lay in between. There are 12 residues in the CDR3. The CDR3 DNA reads as TGTGCCAGTAGTATGGGTTACAATGAGCAGTTCTTC. As protein: CASSMGYNEQFF.

The chain recombines TRBV4-1 with TRBJ1-4; D call uncertain. The CDR3 totals 15 residues. V gave up 2 bases and J gave up 2 bases, with 9 bases separating them. Germline V gene data show CDR1 as MGHRA and CDR2 as YSYEKL. The CDR3 sequence is CASSQSPLTNEKLFF. The CDR3 DNA reads TGCGCCAGCAGCCAATCCCCGTTGACTAATGAAAAACTGTTTTTT.

The CDR3 is CASRSSGSTDTQYF. CDR3 DNA sequence: TGTGCCAGCAGGTCTAGCGGGAGCACAGATACGCAGTATTTT. The chain recombines TRBV7-9 with TRBJ2-3; 8 positions agree with TRBD2. Germline-derived CDR1 and CDR2 are SEHNR and FQNEAQ (reference sequence). The V and J ends lost 6 bases and 0 bases, in that order; junction bases with no gene match: 2. The CDR3 totals 14 residues.

The CDR3 sequence is CASSDRSTNTGELFF. The CDR3 DNA is TGTGCCAGCTCAGACAGGAGTACGAACACCGGGGAGCTGTTTTTT. V is TRBV18 and J is TRBJ2-2; D might be TRBD1 (6 bases). The CDR3 has 15 residues. Germline V gene data show CDR1 as KGHSH and CDR2 as LQKENI. Trimming cost V 5 bases and J 0 bases, with 10 bases left between them.

The genes are TRBV7-9 and TRBJ2-5; tentatively, D is TRBD1 (7 bases). Trimming left V 5 bases short and J 12 bases short, with 16 bases between. The CDR3 length is 12 residues. Per germline, CDR1 SEHNR and CDR2 FQNEAQ (reference sequence). The CDR3 region has the DNA TGTGCCAGCAGCCTTGGGGGGACAGAAAAGTACTTC. It yields the protein CASSLGGTEKYF.

J is TRBJ1-1 and V is TRBV6-5, with D hard to call. CDR1 and CDR2 (germline): MNHEY, SVGAGI. V lost 0 bases and J 4 bases, leaving 12 bases between the germline ends. The CDR3 loop spans 15 amino acids. The CDR3 sequence is CASSYSAAGPTEAFF. The CDR3, as DNA: TGTGCCAGCAGTTACTCGGCTGCCGGCCCCACTGAAGCTTTCTTT.

The chain joins TRBV7-3 to TRBJ2-1; 8 nucleotides line up with TRBD1. The CDR3 runs 14 residues. The germline CDR1 and CDR2 sequences are SGHTA and FQGTGA. V was clipped by 4 bases and J by 7 bases; unmatched bases: 6. The CDR3 here is CASSSSGTGNEQFF. CDR3 coding DNA: TGTGCCAGCAGCTCTTCCGGGACAGGAAATGAGCAGTTCTTC. The variable domain in full, with the rest retrieved from reference TRBV7-3 and TRBJ2-1, is GAGVSQTPSNKVTEKGKYVELRCDPISGHTALYWYRQSLGQGPEFLIYFQGTGAADDSGLPNDRFFAVRPEGSVSTLKIQRTERGDSAVYLCASSSSGTGNEQFFGPGTRLTVL.

V usage is TRBV5-4 and J usage is TRBJ2-2; 7 bases line up with TRBD1. This CDR3 is 17 amino acids long. Trimming removed 0 bases from V and 1 base from J; junction bases left unmatched: 6. CDR1 and CDR2 from the germline V gene are SGHNT and YYREEE (reference sequence). The CDR3 coding sequence is TGTGCCAGCAGCTTGGCCCCCGACAGGGTGAACACCGGGGAGCTGTTTTTT. Translating gives CASSLAPDRVNTGELFF.

The chain carries TRBV4-3 and TRBJ1-5; 8 bases line up with TRBD1. V lost 0 bases and J lost 5; bases outside the gene matches: 6. The CDR3 consists of 16 residues. Germline V gene lookup returns CDR1 LGHNA and CDR2 YSLEER. The chain's CDR3 is CASSQELGQGHQPQHF. The CDR3 nucleotides read TGCGCCAGCAGCCAAGAGCTAGGACAGGGCCATCAGCCCCAGCATTTT.

The V gene is TRBV11-3, the J gene TRBJ2-1, with a possible D match to TRBD2 (5 bases). Between the trimmed V and J ends, which lost 1 base and 7 bases, there was a span of 11 bases. The CDR3 totals 14 residues. Germline V gives CDR1 SGHNT, CDR2 YENEEA. In DNA, the CDR3 is TGTGCCAGCAGCTTAGGAGGGATTTGGAATGAGCAGTTCTTC. It codes for CASSLGGIWNEQFF.

J is TRBJ1-2 and V is TRBV5-1, with 7 nucleotides matching TRBD1. There are 15 residues in the CDR3. From germline, CDR1 is SGHRS and CDR2 YFSETQ. V dropped 4 bases and J dropped 1; count of bases not matched to a gene: 7. The CDR3, as DNA: TGCGCCAGCAGCGACCGGGACAGAGTTAACTATGGCTACACCTTC. The encoded protein is CASSDRDRVNYGYTF.

V is TRBV11-1 and J is TRBJ2-7, with 7 bases lining up with TRBD2. V trimming: 1 base; J trimming: 4 bases; junction bases outside the gene matches: 7. The CDR3 has 15 residues. The germline V gene has CDR1 SGHAT and CDR2 FQDESV (reference sequence). This CDR3 reads CASSLGRAGDYEQYF. The CDR3 nucleotides read TGTGCCAGCAGCTTAGGCAGGGCGGGAGATTACGAGCAGTACTTC.

This chain connects TRBV5-1 to TRBJ2-7; no definite D call. V was trimmed by 0 bases and J by 2 bases, leaving 6 bases between them. Germline V gene data show CDR1 as SGHRS and CDR2 as YFSETQ. This CDR3 contains 13 residues. CDR3 in DNA: TGCGCCAGCAGCTTGGTGGGCACCTACGAGCAGTACTTC. Translation gives CASSLVGTYEQYF.

The CDR3 protein is CASSSWTEDTGNTIYF. CDR3 in DNA: TGCGCCAGCAGCTCGTGGACAGAGGATACTGGAAACACCATATATTTT. V is TRBV4-1 and J is TRBJ1-3; tentatively, D is TRBD1 (6 bases). Trimming shortened V by 5 bases and J by 2 bases, and 16 bases separated the two germline ends. This CDR3 contains 16 residues. CDR1 MGHRA and CDR2 YSYEKL come from the germline V gene.

As concerns this clone: An end of the junction does not agree with germline; a read error may underlie this. The chain uses TRBV28 and TRBJ1-2; maybe TRBD1 (6 bases). The CDR3 extends over 13 amino acids. Germline lookup yields CDR1 MDHEN and CDR2 SYDVKM. The CDR3 DNA sequence: TGTGCCAGCAGCGGTCAGGGGACGGCCATTAAGGTGTTC. The encoded protein is CASSGQGTAIKVF.

The V call is TRBV6-5, the J call TRBJ1-5; possibly TRBD1 for D (5 bases). Trimming pared 6 bases from V and 2 bases from J, leaving 14 bases between. CDR1 is MNHEY and CDR2 is SVGAGI in the germline V gene. The CDR3 sequence is 15 residues long. In DNA, the CDR3 is TGTGCCAGCAGGAGAACTGGGGCTGGCAATCAGCCCCAGCATTTT. It translates to CASRRTGAGNQPQHF.

The V and J genes are TRBV9 and TRBJ2-6; D gene unclear. V was trimmed by 4 bases and J by 1 base, leaving 9 bases between them. CDR3 length: 15 residues. Germline loops: CDR1 SGDLS, CDR2 YYNGEE. For the CDR3, the DNA is TGTGCCAGCAGCATCAGGCTTTCTGGGGCCAACGTCCTGACTTTC. This translates into CASSIRLSGANVLTF.

The J gene is TRBJ2-1, the V gene TRBV29-1, with 11 positions matching TRBD2. The CDR3 totals 16 residues. Germline trimming cut 1 base from V and 5 bases from J; bases unmatched to any gene: 7. Germline V CDR1 and CDR2: SQVTM, ANQGSEA. Written as DNA, the CDR3 is TGCAGCGTTGAAGCCGCGGGACTAGCGGACGACAATGAGCAGTTCTTC. Its protein product is CSVEAAGLADDNEQFF.

V and J are TRBV7-9 and TRBJ1-1; perhaps TRBD1 as D (6 bases). The V and J ends lost 5 bases and 5 bases respectively, with 18 bases between them. The CDR3 is made up of 15 amino acids. Germline loops: CDR1 SEHNR, CDR2 FQNEAQ (reference sequence). The CDR3 DNA sequence: TGTGCCAGCAGCCTCGCTCGGGGAGGGGGTACTGAAGCTTTCTTT. Its translation is CASSLARGGGTEAFF.

The V gene is TRBV18, the J gene TRBJ2-3; TRBD2 aligns across 8 bases. Germline assignment: CDR1 KGHSH and CDR2 LQKENI. CDR3 length: 14 amino acids. With V trimmed by 8 bases and J by 8 bases, 12 bases remained unmatched. CDR3 DNA: TGTGCCAGCCAACCGGCTAGCGGGCTAGGTACGCAGTATTTT. As protein: CASQPASGLGTQYF. Complete variable domain (other parts from reference TRBV18 and TRBJ2-3): NAGVMQNPRHLVRRRGQEARLRCSPMKGHSHVYWYRQLPEEGLKFMVYLQKENIIDESGMPKERFSAEFPKEGPSILRIQQVVRGDSAAYFCASQPASGLGTQYFGPGTRLTVL.